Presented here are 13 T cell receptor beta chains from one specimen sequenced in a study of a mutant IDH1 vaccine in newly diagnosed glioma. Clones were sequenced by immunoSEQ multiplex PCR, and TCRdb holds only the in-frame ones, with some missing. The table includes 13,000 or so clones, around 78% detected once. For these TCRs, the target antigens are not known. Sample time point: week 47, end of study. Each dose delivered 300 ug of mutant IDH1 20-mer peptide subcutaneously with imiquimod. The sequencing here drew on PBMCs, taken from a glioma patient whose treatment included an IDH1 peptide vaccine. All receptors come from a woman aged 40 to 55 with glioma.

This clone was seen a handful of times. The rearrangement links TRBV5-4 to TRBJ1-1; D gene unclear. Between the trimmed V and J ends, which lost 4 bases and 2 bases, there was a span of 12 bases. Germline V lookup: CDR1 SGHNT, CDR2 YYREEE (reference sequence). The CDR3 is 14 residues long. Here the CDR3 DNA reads TGTGCCAGCAGCCGTTCTGTAGTTAACACTGAAGCTTTCTTT. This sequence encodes CASSRSVVNTEAFF.

CDR3 sequence (DNA): TGCAGCGTTGAAGGGAACAATGAGCAGTTCTTC. The encoded protein is CSVEGNNEQFF. The chain links TRBV29-1 to TRBJ2-1; unclear D gene. The CDR3 length is 11 residues. V was shortened by 1 base and J by 5 bases, with 3 bases between the two germline ends. Per germline, CDR1 SQVTM and CDR2 ANQGSEA.

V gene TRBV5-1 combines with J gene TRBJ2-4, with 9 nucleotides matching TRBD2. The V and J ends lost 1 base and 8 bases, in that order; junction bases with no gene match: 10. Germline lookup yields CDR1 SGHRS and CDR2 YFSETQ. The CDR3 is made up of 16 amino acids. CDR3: CASSLSASGNGDIQYF. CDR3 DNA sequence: TGCGCCAGCAGCTTGTCGGCTAGCGGGAATGGGGACATTCAGTACTTC.

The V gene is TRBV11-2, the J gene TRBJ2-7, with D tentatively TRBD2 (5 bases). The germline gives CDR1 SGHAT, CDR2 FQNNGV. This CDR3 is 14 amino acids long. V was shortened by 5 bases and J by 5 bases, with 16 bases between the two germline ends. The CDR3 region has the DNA TGTGCCAGCAGCCCCCGGACTCGTGGGAACGAGCAGTACTTC. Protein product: CASSPRTRGNEQYF.

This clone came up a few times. The CDR3 reads CASSEALRGAQPQHF. DNA for the CDR3: TGTGCCAGCAGTGAAGCGCTTAGGGGTGCTCAGCCCCAGCATTTT. The chain employs TRBV2 and TRBJ1-5; D may be TRBD1 (5 bases). The CDR3 is 15 amino acids. The V end lost 0 bases, the J end lost 6 bases, and 12 bases lay between the germline ends. CDR1 and CDR2 (germline): SNHLY, FYNNEI.

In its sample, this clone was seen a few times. CDR3 nucleotides: TGTGCCAGCAGTATAAGGGACCAGCCCCAGCATTTT. Translation gives CASSIRDQPQHF. The V call is TRBV2, the J call TRBJ1-5; D possibly corresponds to TRBD1 (5 bases). Trimming took off 5 bases at V and 7 bases at J, with 9 bases between the two ends. The germline V gene has CDR1 SNHLY and CDR2 FYNNEI. CDR3 length: 12 amino acids.

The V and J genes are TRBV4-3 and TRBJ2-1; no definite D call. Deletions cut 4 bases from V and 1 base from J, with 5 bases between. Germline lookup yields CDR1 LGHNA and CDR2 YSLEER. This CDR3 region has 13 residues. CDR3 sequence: CASSLTSYNEQFF. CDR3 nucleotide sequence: TGCGCCAGCAGCCTTACGTCCTACAATGAGCAGTTCTTC.

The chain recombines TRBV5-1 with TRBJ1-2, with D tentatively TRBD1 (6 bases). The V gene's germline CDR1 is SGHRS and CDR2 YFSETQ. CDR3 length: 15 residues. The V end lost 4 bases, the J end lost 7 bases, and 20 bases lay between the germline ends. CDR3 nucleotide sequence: TGCGCCAGCAGCCCGCGGGGAGGGGGAAGAATTGGCTACACCTTC. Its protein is CASSPRGGGRIGYTF.

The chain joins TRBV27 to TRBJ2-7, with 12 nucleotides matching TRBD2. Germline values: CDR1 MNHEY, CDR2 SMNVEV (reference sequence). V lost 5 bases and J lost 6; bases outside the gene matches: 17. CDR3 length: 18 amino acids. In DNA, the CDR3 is TGTGCCAGCAGTCATTACGGGACTAGCGGGTTCGACCTGAGCGAGCAGTACTTC. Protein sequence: CASSHYGTSGFDLSEQYF.

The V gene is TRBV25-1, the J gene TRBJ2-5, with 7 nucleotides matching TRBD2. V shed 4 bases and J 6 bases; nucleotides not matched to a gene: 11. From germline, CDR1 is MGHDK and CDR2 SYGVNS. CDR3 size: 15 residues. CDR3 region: CASSAENRGEQTQYF. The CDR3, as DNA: TGTGCCAGCAGTGCCGAGAATCGGGGGGAACAGACCCAGTACTTC.

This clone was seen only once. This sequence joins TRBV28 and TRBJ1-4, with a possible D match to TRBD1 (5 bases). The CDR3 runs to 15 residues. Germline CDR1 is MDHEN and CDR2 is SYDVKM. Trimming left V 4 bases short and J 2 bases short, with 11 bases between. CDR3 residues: CASSYTGTTNEKLFF. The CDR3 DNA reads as TGTGCCAGCAGTTACACGGGGACGACTAATGAAAAACTGTTTTTT.

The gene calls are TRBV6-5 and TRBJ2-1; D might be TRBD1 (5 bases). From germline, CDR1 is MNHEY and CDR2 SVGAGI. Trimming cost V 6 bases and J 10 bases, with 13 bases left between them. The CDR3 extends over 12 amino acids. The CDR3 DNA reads TGTGCCAGCAGCCACCCGCAGGGCGAGCAGTTCTTC. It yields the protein CASSHPQGEQFF.

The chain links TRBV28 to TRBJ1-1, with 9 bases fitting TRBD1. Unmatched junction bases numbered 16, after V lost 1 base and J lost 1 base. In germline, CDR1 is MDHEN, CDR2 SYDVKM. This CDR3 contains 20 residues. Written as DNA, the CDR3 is TGTGCCAGCAGTTTATACCCCGGGACAGGGACGCATCTCGGGAACACTGAAGCTTTCTTT. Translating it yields CASSLYPGTGTHLGNTEAFF.